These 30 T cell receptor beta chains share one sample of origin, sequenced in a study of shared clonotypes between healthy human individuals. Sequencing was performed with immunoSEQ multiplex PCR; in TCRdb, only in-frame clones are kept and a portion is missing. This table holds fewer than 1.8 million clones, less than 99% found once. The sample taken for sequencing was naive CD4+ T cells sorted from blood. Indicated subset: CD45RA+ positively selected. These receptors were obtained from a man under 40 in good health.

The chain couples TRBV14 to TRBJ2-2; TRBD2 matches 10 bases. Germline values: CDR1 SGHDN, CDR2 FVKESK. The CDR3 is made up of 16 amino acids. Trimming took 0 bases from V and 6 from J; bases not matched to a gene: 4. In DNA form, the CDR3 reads TGTGCCAGCAGCCAAGATTTCAGCGGGAGGGCCGGGGAGCTGTTTTTT. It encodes CASSQDFSGRAGELFF.

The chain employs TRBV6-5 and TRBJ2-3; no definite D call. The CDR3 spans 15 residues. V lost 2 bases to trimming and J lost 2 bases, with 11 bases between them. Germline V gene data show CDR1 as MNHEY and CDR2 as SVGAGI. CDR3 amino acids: CASSYGVPSTDTQYF. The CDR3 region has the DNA TGTGCCAGCAGTTACGGGGTCCCCTCCACAGATACGCAGTATTTT.

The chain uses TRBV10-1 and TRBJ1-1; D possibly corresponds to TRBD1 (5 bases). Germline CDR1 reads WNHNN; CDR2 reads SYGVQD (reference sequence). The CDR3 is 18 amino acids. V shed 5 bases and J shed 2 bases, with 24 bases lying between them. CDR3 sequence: CASSNVRGSPRGNTEAFF. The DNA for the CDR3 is TGCGCCAGCAGTAACGTGAGGGGAAGCCCGCGGGGAAACACTGAAGCTTTCTTT.

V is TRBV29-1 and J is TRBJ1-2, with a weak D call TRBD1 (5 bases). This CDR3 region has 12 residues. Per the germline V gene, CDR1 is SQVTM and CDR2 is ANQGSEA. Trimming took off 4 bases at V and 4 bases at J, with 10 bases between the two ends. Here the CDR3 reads CSVVTGGYGYTF. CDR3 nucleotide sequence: TGCAGCGTTGTAACAGGTGGCTATGGCTACACCTTC.

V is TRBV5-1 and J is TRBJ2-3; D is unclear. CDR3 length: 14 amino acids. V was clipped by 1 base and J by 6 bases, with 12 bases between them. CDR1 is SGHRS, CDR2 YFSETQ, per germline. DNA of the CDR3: TGCGCCAGCAGCTTGAGCTTCCTCCTGGATACGCAGTATTTT. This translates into CASSLSFLLDTQYF.

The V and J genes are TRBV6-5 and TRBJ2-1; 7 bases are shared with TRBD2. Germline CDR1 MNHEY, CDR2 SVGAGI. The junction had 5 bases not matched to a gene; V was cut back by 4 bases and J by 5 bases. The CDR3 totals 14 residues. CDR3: CASSSRELHNEQFF. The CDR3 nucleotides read TGTGCCAGCAGTTCGCGGGAGCTACACAATGAGCAGTTCTTC.

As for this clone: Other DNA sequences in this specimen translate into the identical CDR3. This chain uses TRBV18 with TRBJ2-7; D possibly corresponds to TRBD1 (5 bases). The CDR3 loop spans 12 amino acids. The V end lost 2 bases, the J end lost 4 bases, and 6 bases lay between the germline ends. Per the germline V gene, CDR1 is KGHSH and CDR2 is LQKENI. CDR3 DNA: TGTGCCAGCTCACCAAGGGGTTACGAGCAGTACTTC. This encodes CASSPRGYEQYF.

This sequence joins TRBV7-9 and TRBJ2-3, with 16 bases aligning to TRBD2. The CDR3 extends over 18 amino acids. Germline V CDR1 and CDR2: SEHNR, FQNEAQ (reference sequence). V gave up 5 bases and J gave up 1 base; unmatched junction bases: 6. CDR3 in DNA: TGTGCCAGCAGCCAGGGACTAGCGGGAGGGCCCGGCACAGATACGCAGTATTTT. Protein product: CASSQGLAGGPGTDTQYF. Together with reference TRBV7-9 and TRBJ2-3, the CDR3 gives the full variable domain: DTGVSQNPRHKITKRGQNVTFRCDPISEHNRLYWYRQTLGQGPEFLTYFQNEAQLEKSRLLSDRFSAERPKGSFSTLEIQRTEQGDSAMYLCASSQGLAGGPGTDTQYFGPGTRLTVL.

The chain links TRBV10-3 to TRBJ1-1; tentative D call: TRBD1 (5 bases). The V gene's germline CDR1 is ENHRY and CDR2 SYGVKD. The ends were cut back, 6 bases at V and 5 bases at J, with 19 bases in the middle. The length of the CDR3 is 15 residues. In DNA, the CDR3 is TGTGCCATCAGAGACATGTCGGGGCGAGGTACTGAAGCTTTCTTT. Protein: CAIRDMSGRGTEAFF.

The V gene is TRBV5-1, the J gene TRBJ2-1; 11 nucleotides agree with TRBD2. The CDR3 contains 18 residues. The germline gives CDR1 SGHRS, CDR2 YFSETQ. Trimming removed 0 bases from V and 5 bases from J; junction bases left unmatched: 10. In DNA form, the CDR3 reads TGCGCCAGCAGCTTGGAACTAGCGGGAGTTGGGGGAAACAATGAGCAGTTCTTC. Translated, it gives CASSLELAGVGGNNEQFF.

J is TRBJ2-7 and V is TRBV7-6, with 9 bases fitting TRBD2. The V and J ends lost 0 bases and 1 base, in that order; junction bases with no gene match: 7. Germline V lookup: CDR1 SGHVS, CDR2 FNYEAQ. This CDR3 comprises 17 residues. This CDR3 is CASSLAASGILSYEQYF. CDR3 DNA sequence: TGTGCCAGCAGCTTAGCGGCTAGCGGGATCCTATCCTACGAGCAGTACTTC.

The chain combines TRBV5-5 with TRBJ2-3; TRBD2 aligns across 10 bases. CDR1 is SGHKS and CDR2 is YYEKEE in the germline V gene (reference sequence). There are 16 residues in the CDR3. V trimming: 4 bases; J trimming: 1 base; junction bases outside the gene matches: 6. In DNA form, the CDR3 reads TGTGCCAGCAGCCCCGGACTAGCGGCCCGCACAGATACGCAGTATTTT. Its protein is CASSPGLAARTDTQYF.

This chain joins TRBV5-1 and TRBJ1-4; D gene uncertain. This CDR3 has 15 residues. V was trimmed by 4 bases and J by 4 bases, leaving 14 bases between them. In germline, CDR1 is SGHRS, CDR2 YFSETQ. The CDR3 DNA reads TGCGCCAGCAGCACCAGAGGACTAGGTAATGAAAAACTGTTTTTT. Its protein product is CASSTRGLGNEKLFF.

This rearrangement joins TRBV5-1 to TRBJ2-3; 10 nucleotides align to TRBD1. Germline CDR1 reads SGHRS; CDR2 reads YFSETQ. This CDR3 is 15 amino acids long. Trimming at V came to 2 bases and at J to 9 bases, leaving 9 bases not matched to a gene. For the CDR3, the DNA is TGCGCCAGCAGCTTAGGGGACAGGGGAATAGGGACGCAGTATTTT. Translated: CASSLGDRGIGTQYF.

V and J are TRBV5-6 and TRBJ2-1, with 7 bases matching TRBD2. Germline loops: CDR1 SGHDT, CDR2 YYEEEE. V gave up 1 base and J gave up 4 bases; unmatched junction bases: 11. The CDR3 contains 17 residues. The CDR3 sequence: CASSLPSPGGPYNEQFF. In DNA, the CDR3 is TGTGCCAGCAGCTTGCCCTCCCCGGGAGGACCTTACAATGAGCAGTTCTTC.

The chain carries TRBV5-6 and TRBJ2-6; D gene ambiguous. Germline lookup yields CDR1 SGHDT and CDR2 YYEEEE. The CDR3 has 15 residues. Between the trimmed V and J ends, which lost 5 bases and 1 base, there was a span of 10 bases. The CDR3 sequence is CASSSTGSGANVLTF. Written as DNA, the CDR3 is TGTGCCAGCAGTTCCACGGGTTCTGGGGCCAACGTCCTGACTTTC.

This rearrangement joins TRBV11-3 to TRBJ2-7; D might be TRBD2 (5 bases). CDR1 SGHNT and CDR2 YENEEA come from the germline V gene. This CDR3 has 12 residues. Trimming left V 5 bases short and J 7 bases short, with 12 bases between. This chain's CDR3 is CASSVEGAEQYF. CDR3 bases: TGTGCCAGCAGCGTCGAGGGTGCGGAGCAGTACTTC.

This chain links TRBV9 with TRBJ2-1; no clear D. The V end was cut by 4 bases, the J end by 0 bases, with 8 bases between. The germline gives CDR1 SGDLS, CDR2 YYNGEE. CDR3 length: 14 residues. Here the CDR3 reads CASSQLISYNEQFF. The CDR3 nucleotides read TGTGCCAGCAGCCAGCTTATCTCCTACAATGAGCAGTTCTTC.

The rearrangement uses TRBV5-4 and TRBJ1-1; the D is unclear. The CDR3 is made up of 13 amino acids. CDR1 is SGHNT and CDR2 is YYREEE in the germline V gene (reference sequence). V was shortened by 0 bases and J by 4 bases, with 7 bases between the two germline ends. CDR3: CASSLGWSTEAFF. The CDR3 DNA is TGTGCCAGCAGCTTGGGTTGGAGCACTGAAGCTTTCTTT.

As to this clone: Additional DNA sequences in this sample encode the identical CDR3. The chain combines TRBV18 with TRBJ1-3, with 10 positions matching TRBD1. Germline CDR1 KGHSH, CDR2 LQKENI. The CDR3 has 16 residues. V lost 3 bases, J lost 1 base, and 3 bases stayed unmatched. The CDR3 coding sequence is TGTGCCAGCTCACCGGGACAGGGGATTTCTGGAAACACCATATATTTT. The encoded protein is CASSPGQGISGNTIYF.

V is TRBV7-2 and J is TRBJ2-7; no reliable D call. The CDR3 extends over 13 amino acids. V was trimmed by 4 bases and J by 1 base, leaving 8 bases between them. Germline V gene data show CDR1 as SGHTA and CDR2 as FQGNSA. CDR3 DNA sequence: TGTGCCAGCAGCTACGACCTTTCCTACGAGCAGTACTTC. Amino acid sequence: CASSYDLSYEQYF.

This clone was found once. The CDR3 nucleotides are TGTGCCAGCAGTGGGGACAGGGGTCACACAGATACGCAGTATTTT. Its protein is CASSGDRGHTDTQYF. This chain links TRBV2 with TRBJ2-3; 10 bases fit TRBD1. The CDR3 has 15 residues. CDR1 SNHLY and CDR2 FYNNEI come from the germline V gene. V gave up 4 bases and J gave up 2 bases; unmatched junction bases: 3. The whole variable domain, filled in from reference TRBV2 and TRBJ2-3, reads EPEVTQTPSHQVTQMGQEVILRCVPISNHLYFYWYRQILGQKVEFLVSFYNNEISEKSEIFDDQFSVERPDGSNFTLKIRSTKLEDSAMYFCASSGDRGHTDTQYFGPGTRLTVL.

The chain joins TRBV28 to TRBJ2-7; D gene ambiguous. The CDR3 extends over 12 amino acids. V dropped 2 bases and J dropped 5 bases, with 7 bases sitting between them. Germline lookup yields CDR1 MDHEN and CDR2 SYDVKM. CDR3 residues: CASSLMTNEQYF. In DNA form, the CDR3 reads TGTGCCAGCAGTTTAATGACAAACGAGCAGTACTTC.

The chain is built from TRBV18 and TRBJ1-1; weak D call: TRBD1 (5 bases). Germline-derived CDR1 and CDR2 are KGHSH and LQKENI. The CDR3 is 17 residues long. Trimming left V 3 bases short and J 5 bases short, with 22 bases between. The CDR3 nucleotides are TGTGCCAGCTCACCTCGCTTCGTCACGCAGGGTCCGACTGAAGCTTTCTTT. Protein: CASSPRFVTQGPTEAFF.

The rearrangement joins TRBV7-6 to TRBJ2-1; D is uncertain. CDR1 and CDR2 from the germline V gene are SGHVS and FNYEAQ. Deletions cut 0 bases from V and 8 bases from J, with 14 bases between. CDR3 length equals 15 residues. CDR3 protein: CASSLARRSGDEQFF. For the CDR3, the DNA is TGTGCCAGCAGCTTAGCTCGGCGGTCTGGGGATGAGCAGTTCTTC.

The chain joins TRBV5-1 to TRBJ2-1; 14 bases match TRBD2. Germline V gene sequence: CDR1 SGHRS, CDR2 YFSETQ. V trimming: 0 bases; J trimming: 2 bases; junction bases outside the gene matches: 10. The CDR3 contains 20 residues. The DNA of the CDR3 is TGCGCCAGCAGCTTGGCCAGGGGGACTAGCGGGGGAACTGCCTACAATGAGCAGTTCTTC. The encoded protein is CASSLARGTSGGTAYNEQFF.

CDR3 coding DNA: TGCGCCAGCAGCTTATTGGACAGGGGGCCCAAAAACATTCAGTACTTC. Translating it yields CASSLLDRGPKNIQYF. V is TRBV5-1 and J is TRBJ2-4; 11 bases line up with TRBD1. The CDR3 consists of 16 residues. Germline CDR1 SGHRS, CDR2 YFSETQ. The V segment lost 2 bases and the J segment 2 bases; nucleotides outside the gene matches: 3.

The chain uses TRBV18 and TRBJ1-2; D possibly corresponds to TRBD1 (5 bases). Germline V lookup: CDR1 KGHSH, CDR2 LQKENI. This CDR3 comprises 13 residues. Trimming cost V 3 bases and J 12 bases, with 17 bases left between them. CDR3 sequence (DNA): TGTGCCAGCTCACCGGAGGGGCACTTTAGAAACACCTTC. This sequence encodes CASSPEGHFRNTF.

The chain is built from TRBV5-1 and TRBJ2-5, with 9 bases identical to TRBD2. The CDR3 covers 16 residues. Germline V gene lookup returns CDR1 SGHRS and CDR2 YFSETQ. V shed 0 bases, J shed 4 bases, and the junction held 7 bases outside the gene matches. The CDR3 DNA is TGCGCCAGCAGCTTGGGGGCTAGCGGGAAGAGAGAGACCCAGTACTTC. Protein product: CASSLGASGKRETQYF. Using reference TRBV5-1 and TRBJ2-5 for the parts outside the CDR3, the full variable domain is KAGVTQTPRYLIKTRGQQVTLSCSPISGHRSVSWYQQTPGQGLQFLFEYFSETQRNKGNFPGRFSGRQFSNSRSEMNVSTLELGDSALYLCASSLGASGKRETQYFGPGTRLLVL.

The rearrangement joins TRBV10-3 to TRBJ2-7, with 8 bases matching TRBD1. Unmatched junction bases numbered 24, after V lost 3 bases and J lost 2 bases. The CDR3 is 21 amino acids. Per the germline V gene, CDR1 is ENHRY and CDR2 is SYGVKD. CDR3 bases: TGTGCCATCAGTGACAGACCGCGGACAGGGACTGGGACAAACCTGGCCTACGAGCAGTACTTC. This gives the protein CAISDRPRTGTGTNLAYEQYF.